Presented here are 24 T cell receptor beta chains from one specimen sequenced in a study of OX40 agonist ivuxolimab in advanced cancers. Only in-frame clones appear in the TCRdb table, and some are missing; sequencing was by immunoSEQ multiplex PCR. In the table there are under 150,000 clones, roughly 91% of which are singletons. This specimen consisted of CD4+ or CD8+ T cells sorted from blood, obtained in a trial of the OX40 agonist ivuxolimab. These receptor sequences come from an adult with an advanced solid tumor such as melanoma, head and neck, liver or kidney cancer.

The chain couples TRBV4-1 to TRBJ2-1, with 8 bases identical to TRBD2. V gave up 6 bases and J gave up 9 bases; unmatched junction bases: 4. Germline V gene data show CDR1 as MGHRA and CDR2 as YSYEKL. This CDR3 contains 12 residues. The CDR3 reads CASRKAGAEQFF. The CDR3, as DNA: TGCGCCAGCAGAAAAGCGGGAGCTGAGCAGTTCTTC.

This chain connects TRBV28 to TRBJ2-3, with D tentatively TRBD2 (6 bases). The length of the CDR3 is 15 residues. Deletions cut 5 bases from V and 1 base from J, with 13 bases between. CDR1 is MDHEN, CDR2 SYDVKM, per germline. This CDR3 is CASSPQRAGTDTQYF. In DNA, the CDR3 is TGTGCCAGCAGTCCGCAGCGGGCTGGCACAGATACGCAGTATTTT.

As to this clone: At one of its ends the junction is not consistent with the germline gene, which may arise from a read error. This chain links TRBV6-1 with TRBJ1-5; D gene ambiguous. The CDR3 consists of 16 residues. The germline V gene has CDR1 MNHNS and CDR2 SASEGT. In nucleotides, the CDR3 is TGTGCCAGCAGTGAAGAAATGTGGGCGTGGGGTCAGTCCCAGCATTTT. As protein: CASSEEMWAWGQSQHF.

The chain combines TRBV11-2 with TRBJ1-5; D might be TRBD1 (5 bases). Germline V gene sequence: CDR1 SGHAT, CDR2 FQNNGV. This CDR3 has 18 residues. Trimming removed 5 bases from V and 1 base from J, with 21 bases in between. As DNA, the CDR3 is TGTGCCAGCAGCCAACAGGCGCGTTTCGGGGGAAGCAATCAGCCCCAGCATTTT. This codes for CASSQQARFGGSNQPQHF.

The count of this clone is one. The rearrangement links TRBV5-6 to TRBJ1-3; no reliable D call. CDR1 and CDR2 (germline): SGHDT, YYEEEE. Trimming cost V 4 bases and J 0 bases, with 11 bases left between them. The CDR3 contains 15 residues. The CDR3: CASSADPRSGNTIYF. CDR3 sequence (DNA): TGTGCCAGCAGCGCCGACCCCCGCTCTGGAAACACCATATATTTT.

The chain joins TRBV27 to TRBJ1-5; 9 bases are shared with TRBD1. Germline loops: CDR1 MNHEY, CDR2 SMNVEV (reference sequence). CDR3 size: 14 residues. Trimming removed 5 bases from V and 6 bases from J; junction bases left unmatched: 5. The CDR3 DNA sequence: TGTGCCAGCAGTACCCGGACAGGGGTTCAGCCCCAGCATTTT. It is translated as CASSTRTGVQPQHF.

A word on this clone: One end of the junction is discordant with germline, which a read error may explain. The gene calls are TRBV2 and TRBJ1-2, with a weak D call TRBD1 (6 bases). The CDR3 consists of 13 residues. Germline V gene sequence: CDR1 SNHLY, CDR2 FYNNEI. The CDR3 nucleotides are TGTGCCAGCGTTCCTCCGACAGGCGATGGCCACACCTTC. It codes for CASVPPTGDGHTF.

In DNA, the CDR3 is TGCGCCAGCAGCCAAAGGGCGGGAGATACGCAGTATTTT. This translates into CASSQRAGDTQYF. The rearrangement joins TRBV4-3 to TRBJ2-3, with D possibly TRBD2 on 5 matching bases. V dropped 2 bases and J dropped 5 bases, with 8 bases sitting between them. This CDR3 has 13 amino acids. Germline V CDR1 and CDR2: LGHNA, YSLEER.

The rearrangement links TRBV7-9 to TRBJ2-3; D unclear. The CDR3 extends over 15 amino acids. V was pared by 0 bases and J by 4 bases, with 11 bases between. CDR1 is SEHNR, CDR2 FQNEAQ, per germline (reference sequence). The CDR3 coding sequence is TGTGCCAGCAGCTTAGCCGGCACTACCCCAGATACGCAGTATTTT. Protein product: CASSLAGTTPDTQYF.

The chain uses TRBV19 and TRBJ2-7; maybe TRBD1 (5 bases). CDR1 is LNHDA, CDR2 SQIVND, per germline (reference sequence). This CDR3 spans 12 amino acids. With 10 bases removed from V and 2 bases from J, the gap between germline ends came to 12 bases. CDR3 in amino acids: CATGRGTYEQYF. As DNA, the CDR3 is TGTGCCACAGGTAGGGGAACCTACGAGCAGTACTTC.

J is TRBJ2-3 and V is TRBV5-1, with a weak D call TRBD2 (5 bases). Looked up from germline, CDR1 is SGHRS and CDR2 is YFSETQ. The V end lost 0 bases, the J end lost 4 bases, and 15 bases lay between the germline ends. The CDR3 loop spans 16 amino acids. The CDR3: CASSLVGTGGADTQYF. CDR3 coding DNA: TGCGCCAGCAGCTTGGTGGGAACCGGAGGCGCAGATACGCAGTATTTT.

The V call is TRBV5-1, the J call TRBJ2-7, with 10 bases fitting TRBD2. The CDR3 consists of 16 residues. The junction had 7 bases not matched to a gene; V was cut back by 4 bases and J by 0 bases. The V gene's germline CDR1 is SGHRS and CDR2 YFSETQ. The DNA for the CDR3 is TGCGCCAGCAGCCCCAAGGGACTAGCGAACTCCTACGAGCAGTACTTC. This codes for CASSPKGLANSYEQYF. Using reference TRBV5-1 and TRBJ2-7 for the parts outside the CDR3, the full variable domain is KAGVTQTPRYLIKTRGQQVTLSCSPISGHRSVSWYQQTPGQGLQFLFEYFSETQRNKGNFPGRFSGRQFSNSRSEMNVSTLELGDSALYLCASSPKGLANSYEQYFGPGTRLTVT.

The chain is built from TRBV11-2 and TRBJ2-3; the match to TRBD2 covers 10 bases. The CDR3 has 16 residues. With V trimmed by 1 base and J by 6 bases, 7 bases remained unmatched. Germline loops: CDR1 SGHAT, CDR2 FQNNGV. This chain's CDR3 is CASSLAASGGIDTQYF. CDR3 nucleotides: TGTGCCAGCAGCTTAGCGGCTAGCGGGGGAATTGATACGCAGTATTTT.

The V call is TRBV28, the J call TRBJ1-1; 7 bases match TRBD1. V lost 6 bases, J lost 10 bases, and 5 bases stayed unmatched. This CDR3 is 11 amino acids long. CDR1 is MDHEN and CDR2 is SYDVKM in the germline V gene. This chain's CDR3 is CASSSTGRAFF. In nucleotides, the CDR3 is TGTGCCAGCAGCTCGACAGGGCGAGCTTTCTTT. Full variable domain (remainder filled in from reference TRBV28 and TRBJ1-1): DVKVTQSSRYLVKRTGEKVFLECVQDMDHENMFWYRQDPGLGLRLIYFSYDVKMKEKGDIPEGYSVSREKKERFSLILESASTNQTSMYLCASSSTGRAFFGQGTRLTVV.

The chain recombines TRBV30 with TRBJ2-1; 9 bases align to TRBD2. V trimming: 7 bases; J trimming: 0 bases; junction bases outside the gene matches: 13. The CDR3 has 17 amino acids. From germline, CDR1 is GTSNPN and CDR2 SVGIG (reference sequence). DNA for the CDR3: TGTGCCTCGATGGGCGGGAGGGTGGAACCCTCCTACAATGAGCAGTTCTTC. Its translation: CASMGGRVEPSYNEQFF.

The V gene is TRBV4-1, the J gene TRBJ1-1; weak D call: TRBD1 (6 bases). Germline CDR1 reads MGHRA; CDR2 reads YSYEKL. V lost 1 base to trimming and J lost 4 bases, with 22 bases between them. CDR3 length: 18 amino acids. In DNA, the CDR3 is TGCGCCAGCAGCCAAGTGGGCCCAAACAGGGTGGAGAGCACTGAAGCTTTCTTT. Translating it yields CASSQVGPNRVESTEAFF.

This clone has just one count. The rearrangement joins TRBV6-6 to TRBJ2-7; TRBD1 agrees at 11 bases. The V gene's germline CDR1 is MNHNY and CDR2 SVGAGI (reference sequence). The junction had 4 bases not matched to a gene; V was cut back by 0 bases and J by 6 bases. The CDR3 runs to 15 residues. DNA for the CDR3: TGTGCCAGCAGTTACTCGATGGGACAGGGGGGCGAGCAGTACTTC. It specifies CASSYSMGQGGEQYF.

The chain carries TRBV6-5 and TRBJ2-1, with 7 bases aligning to TRBD2. The CDR3 sequence is 14 residues long. The V segment lost 0 bases and the J segment 9 bases; nucleotides outside the gene matches: 5. CDR1 MNHEY and CDR2 SVGAGI come from the germline V gene. The CDR3 reads CASSYSGLRGEQFF. Written as DNA, the CDR3 is TGTGCCAGCAGTTACTCGGGACTACGGGGTGAGCAGTTCTTC.

V is TRBV7-9 and J is TRBJ1-4, with D uncertain. The CDR3 contains 15 residues. Trimming removed 3 bases from V and 13 bases from J, with 21 bases in between. CDR1 is SEHNR and CDR2 is FQNEAQ in the germline V gene (reference sequence). CDR3 protein: CASSFPVEDSGGLFF. CDR3 bases: TGTGCCAGCAGCTTCCCGGTTGAGGATTCCGGTGGACTGTTTTTT.

The V gene is TRBV7-9, the J gene TRBJ1-2; perhaps TRBD1 as D (5 bases). V was pared by 7 bases and J by 5 bases, with 14 bases between. Germline CDR1 SEHNR, CDR2 FQNEAQ (reference sequence). The CDR3 runs to 13 residues. The CDR3: CASTRRGPYGYTF. The CDR3 DNA sequence: TGTGCCAGCACCCGGAGGGGCCCTTATGGCTACACCTTC. The variable domain in full, with the rest retrieved from reference TRBV7-9 and TRBJ1-2, is DTGVSQNPRHKITKRGQNVTFRCDPISEHNRLYWYRQTLGQGPEFLTYFQNEAQLEKSRLLSDRFSAERPKGSFSTLEIQRTEQGDSAMYLCASTRRGPYGYTFGSGTRLTVV.

V and J are TRBV7-6 and TRBJ2-5; TRBD2 agrees at 13 bases. V shed 2 bases, J shed 2 bases, and the junction held 5 bases outside the gene matches. The germline V gene encodes CDR1 SGHVS and CDR2 FNYEAQ. The CDR3 covers 17 residues. In DNA form, the CDR3 reads TGTGCCAGCAGCTTAAGTCCGACTAGCGGGGGGCAAGAGACCCAGTACTTC. Translation gives CASSLSPTSGGQETQYF.

This clone was seen a few times. The V call is TRBV7-9, the J call TRBJ1-4; 7 bases map to TRBD1. The V gene end was trimmed by 2 bases and the J gene end by 11 bases; junction bases not matched to a gene: 11. The germline CDR1 and CDR2 sequences are SEHNR and FQNEAQ (reference sequence). The CDR3 sequence is 15 residues long. The CDR3 loop is CASSLPGTALAKLFF. The CDR3 bases are TGTGCCAGCAGCTTACCCGGGACAGCTCTAGCGAAACTGTTTTTT.

The chain employs TRBV5-1 and TRBJ2-7, with 12 bases identical to TRBD2. This CDR3 is 16 amino acids long. Per germline, CDR1 SGHRS and CDR2 YFSETQ. The V and J ends lost 0 bases and 3 bases, in that order; junction bases with no gene match: 4. CDR3 amino acids: CASSLEGTSGHYEQYF. Written as DNA, the CDR3 is TGCGCCAGCAGCTTGGAGGGGACTAGCGGGCACTACGAGCAGTACTTC.

The chain has TRBV5-6 and TRBJ2-3, with unresolved D. Trimming took off 4 bases at V and 4 bases at J, with 10 bases between the two ends. This CDR3 is built from 13 residues. The germline V gene encodes CDR1 SGHDT and CDR2 YYEEEE. Here the CDR3 reads CASSLGPADTQYF. In nucleotides, the CDR3 is TGTGCCAGCAGCCTCGGACCCGCAGATACGCAGTATTTT.